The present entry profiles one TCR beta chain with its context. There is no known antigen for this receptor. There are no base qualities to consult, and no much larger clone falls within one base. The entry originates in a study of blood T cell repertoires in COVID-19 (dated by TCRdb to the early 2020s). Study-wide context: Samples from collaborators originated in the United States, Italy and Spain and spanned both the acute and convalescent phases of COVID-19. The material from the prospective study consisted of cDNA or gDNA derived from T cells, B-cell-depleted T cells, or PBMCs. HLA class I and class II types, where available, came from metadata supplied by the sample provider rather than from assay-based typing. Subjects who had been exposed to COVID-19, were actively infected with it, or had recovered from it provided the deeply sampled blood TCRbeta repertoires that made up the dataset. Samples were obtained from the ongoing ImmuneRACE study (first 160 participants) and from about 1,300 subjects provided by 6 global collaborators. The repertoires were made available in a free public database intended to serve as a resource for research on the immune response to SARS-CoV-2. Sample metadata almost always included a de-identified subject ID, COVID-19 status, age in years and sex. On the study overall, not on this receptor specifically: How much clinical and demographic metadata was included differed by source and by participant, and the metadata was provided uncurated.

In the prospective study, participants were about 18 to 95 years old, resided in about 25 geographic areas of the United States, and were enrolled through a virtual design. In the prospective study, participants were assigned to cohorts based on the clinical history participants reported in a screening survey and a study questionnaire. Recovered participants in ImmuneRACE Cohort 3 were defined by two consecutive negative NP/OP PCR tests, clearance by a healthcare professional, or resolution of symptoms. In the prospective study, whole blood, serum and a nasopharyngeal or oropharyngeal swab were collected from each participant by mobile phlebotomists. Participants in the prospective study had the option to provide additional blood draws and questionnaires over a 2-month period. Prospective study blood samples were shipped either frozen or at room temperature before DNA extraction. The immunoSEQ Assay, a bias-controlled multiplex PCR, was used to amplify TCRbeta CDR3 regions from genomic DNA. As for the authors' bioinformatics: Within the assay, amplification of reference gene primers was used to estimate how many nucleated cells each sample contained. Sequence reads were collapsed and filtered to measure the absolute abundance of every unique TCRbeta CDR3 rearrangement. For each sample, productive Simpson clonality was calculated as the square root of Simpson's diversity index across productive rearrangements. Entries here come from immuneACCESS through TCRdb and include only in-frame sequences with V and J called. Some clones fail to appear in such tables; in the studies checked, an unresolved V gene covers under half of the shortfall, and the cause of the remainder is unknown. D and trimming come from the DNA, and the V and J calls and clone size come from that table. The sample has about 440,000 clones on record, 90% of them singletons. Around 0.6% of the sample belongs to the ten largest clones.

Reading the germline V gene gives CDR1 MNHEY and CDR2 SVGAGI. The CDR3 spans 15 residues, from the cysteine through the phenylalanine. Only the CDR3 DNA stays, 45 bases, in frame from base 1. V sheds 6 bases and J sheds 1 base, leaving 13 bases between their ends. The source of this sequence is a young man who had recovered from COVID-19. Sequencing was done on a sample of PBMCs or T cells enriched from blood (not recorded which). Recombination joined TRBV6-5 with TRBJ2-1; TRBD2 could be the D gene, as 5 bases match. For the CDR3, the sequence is CASRAAVASYNEQFF. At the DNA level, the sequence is TGTGCCAGCAGGGCAGCGGTTGCTTCCTACAATGAGCAGTTCTTC.